This entry lists 8 T cell receptor beta chains sequenced from one sample in a study of blood T cell repertoires in COVID-19. Produced via immunoSEQ multiplex PCR; TCRdb's table is partial and in-frame only. The table shows about 83,000 clones, with approximately 81% occurring only once. Material: peripheral blood. These TCRs come from a woman of 80 years or more with acute or convalescent COVID-19.

J is TRBJ2-7 and V is TRBV5-6; 9 nucleotides agree with TRBD1. Germline lookup yields CDR1 SGHDT and CDR2 YYEEEE. Germline trimming cut 4 bases from V and 4 bases from J; bases unmatched to any gene: 6. This CDR3 has 14 amino acids. The CDR3 loop is CASSLGTGIYEQYF. CDR3 coding DNA: TGTGCCAGCAGCCTAGGGACAGGGATATACGAGCAGTACTTC. The full variable domain, its missing parts supplied by reference TRBV5-6 and TRBJ2-7, is DAGVTQSPTHLIKTRGQQVTLRCSPKSGHDTVSWYQQALGQGPQFIFQYYEEEERQRGNFPDRFSGHQFPNYSSELNVNALLLGDSALYLCASSLGTGIYEQYFGPGTRLTVT.

This clone has more than one count but fewer than ten. The CDR3 DNA follows: TGTGCCATCACATTCGAAACTGGGGCACCATATGGCTACACCTTC. As protein: CAITFETGAPYGYTF. The chain carries TRBV10-3 and TRBJ1-2, with TRBD1 as a possible D gene (5 bases). From germline, CDR1 is ENHRY and CDR2 SYGVKD. V was pared by 7 bases and J by 5 bases, with 20 bases between. This CDR3 region has 15 residues.

V and J are TRBV6-5 and TRBJ2-7, with TRBD1 identical over 10 bases. The CDR3 contains 15 residues. Looked up from germline, CDR1 is MNHEY and CDR2 is SVGAGI. V dropped 0 bases and J dropped 4; count of bases not matched to a gene: 3. This CDR3 is CASSYSLGQGYEQYF. The CDR3 DNA sequence: TGTGCCAGCAGTTACTCATTGGGACAGGGGTACGAGCAGTACTTC.

Notes on this clone: The same CDR3 arises from other DNA sequences in this sample as well. V is TRBV18 and J is TRBJ1-2, with TRBD1 matching over 12 bases. In germline, CDR1 is KGHSH, CDR2 LQKENI. CDR3 size: 15 residues. V lost 0 bases and J lost 5; bases outside the gene matches: 1. CDR3 sequence reads: CASSPPGQGAYGYTF. DNA of the CDR3: TGTGCCAGCTCACCACCGGGACAGGGGGCTTATGGCTACACCTTC.

The sample holds one count of this clone. The chain joins TRBV27 to TRBJ1-2, with D possibly TRBD1 on 6 matching bases. The CDR3 consists of 15 residues. Germline V lookup: CDR1 MNHEY, CDR2 SMNVEV (reference sequence). The V end was cut by 3 bases, the J end by 6 bases, with 17 bases between. CDR3 in DNA: TGTGCCAGCAGTTTCATGGCAGGGGCGAAGCATGGCTACACCTTC. As protein: CASSFMAGAKHGYTF.

The gene calls are TRBV6-1 and TRBJ2-7, with D uncertain. Trimming took 2 bases from V and 5 from J, leaving 22 bases between them. Germline CDR1 reads MNHNS; CDR2 reads SASEGT. The CDR3 length is 17 residues. CDR3 DNA: TGTGCCAGCAGTGAAAAATTGCCTCGTGACTTTTCTGACGAGCAGTACTTC. Translating gives CASSEKLPRDFSDEQYF.

The chain links TRBV5-4 to TRBJ2-5; 9 bases are a match to TRBD2. Germline trimming cut 3 bases from V and 5 bases from J; bases unmatched to any gene: 11. Germline V gene data show CDR1 as SGHNT and CDR2 as YYREEE (reference sequence). This CDR3 is built from 16 residues. As DNA, the CDR3 is TGTGCCAGCAGCTCGAGTGGAGCGGGGGGTGGGGAGACCCAGTACTTC. Translating it yields CASSSSGAGGGETQYF.

J is TRBJ1-6 and V is TRBV10-3; 7 bases agree with TRBD1. With V trimmed by 5 bases and J by 2 bases, 3 bases remained unmatched. CDR3 length: 15 amino acids. The germline V gene encodes CDR1 ENHRY and CDR2 SYGVKD. The CDR3 bases are TGTGCCATCAGTCCGGGACAGACCTATAATTCACCCCTCCACTTT. Protein sequence: CAISPGQTYNSPLHF.